This T cell receptor (beta chain) was sequenced during a study of T-cell memory formation after mild COVID-19 (dated by TCRdb to the early 2020s). Study-level background: TCR sequence clusters from the two donors were largely donor specific. In two donors, T-cell clones that expanded and contracted after mild COVID-19 were followed by sequencing TCRalpha and TCRbeta repertoires longitudinally. The cohort was made up of two young adult volunteers, one female and one male, who were previously healthy.

Study-level results and caveats: Contracting CD4+ clones turned up mainly in the CM and EM memory subsets, whereas EMRA was where CD8+ clones were enriched. Only a couple of mild cases were covered by the study, and larger cohorts that include severe cases with pre-infection samples were considered necessary. Some responding clones were detected in pre-infection memory, which suggested that pre-existing cross-reactive memory T cells had joined the SARS-CoV-2 response. Whether the second-wave clones peaking on day 37 were SARS-CoV-2 specific was not confirmed. Clones contracting from day 15 to 85 had balanced CD4/CD8 phenotypes, while a second wave expanding from day 15 to 37 was biased towards CD4+.

The instrument was an Illumina NovaSeq 6000. cDNA libraries for TCRalpha and TCRbeta were prepared by 5'RACE using constant-segment primers, with sample barcodes and unique molecular identifiers added. RNA was extracted from every sample with Trizol reagent. The libraries were amplified in two PCR steps, and the second step added a second sample barcode and Illumina TruSeq adapters. Sequencing of the libraries was done on an Illumina NovaSeq, producing 2 x 150 bp paired-end reads. Per the authors' processing: Reads were demultiplexed and collapsed into UMI-guided consensus sequences with migec v1.2.7. Using mixcr v2.1.11, the UMI consensuses were aligned to TRA and TRB V and J templates and assembled into clonotypes. A clonotype was counted as expanded or contracted only when both edgeR and NoisET called the clonotype significant, with the noise models trained on biological replicates. For edgeR calls, a false discovery rate-adjusted p below 0.01 and a log2 fold-change threshold of 1 were applied. As an exploratory analysis of dynamics, max-normalized trajectories of the 1000 most abundant clonotypes were examined with PCA combined with hierarchical clustering. Separately sequenced CD4+ and CD8+ repertoires were used to assign a CD4 or CD8 phenotype to each responding clone. TCRdb itself trimmed the public reads at Q25 with fastp, ran MiXCR and retained productive beta chains. For every CDR3 protein sequence, its rows merge into one entry that carries the most common genes and DNA. Here the V and J calls rest on TCRdb's processing, not on the authors' analysis. This sample lists around 80,000 distinct CDR3 sequences; roughly 13% were detected once. 41% of the sample is in the top ten clones.

PBMCs were isolated by Ficoll-Paque density gradient centrifugation. The CDR1 and CDR2 encoded by the germline V gene (reference sequence) are MNHNY and SVGAGI. V was cut back by 5 bases and J by 2 bases, leaving a gap of 9 bases between them. Counted from cysteine to phenylalanine, this CDR3 has 14 amino acids. Here the CDR3 DNA is all that survives: 42 bases in frame from base 1. Of note for this clonotype: The target of this receptor is not known. No base quality information exists; no much larger clone differs at one position.

The sequence is built from TRBV6-6 and TRBJ2-2; the D gene assignment is ambiguous. The receptor comes from a man aged 18 to 30 who had mild COVID-19 (a few samples of this study predate the infection). The sample titles of this study are shuffled in the database, so cell type and time point are left out; the donor was told from shared clones. The sequenced sample consisted of PBMCs or a T cell subset sorted from them (not recorded which). CDR3 reads: CASSHDGNTGELFF. The sequenced DNA is TGTGCCAGCAGTCACGACGGAAACACCGGGGAGCTGTTTTTT.